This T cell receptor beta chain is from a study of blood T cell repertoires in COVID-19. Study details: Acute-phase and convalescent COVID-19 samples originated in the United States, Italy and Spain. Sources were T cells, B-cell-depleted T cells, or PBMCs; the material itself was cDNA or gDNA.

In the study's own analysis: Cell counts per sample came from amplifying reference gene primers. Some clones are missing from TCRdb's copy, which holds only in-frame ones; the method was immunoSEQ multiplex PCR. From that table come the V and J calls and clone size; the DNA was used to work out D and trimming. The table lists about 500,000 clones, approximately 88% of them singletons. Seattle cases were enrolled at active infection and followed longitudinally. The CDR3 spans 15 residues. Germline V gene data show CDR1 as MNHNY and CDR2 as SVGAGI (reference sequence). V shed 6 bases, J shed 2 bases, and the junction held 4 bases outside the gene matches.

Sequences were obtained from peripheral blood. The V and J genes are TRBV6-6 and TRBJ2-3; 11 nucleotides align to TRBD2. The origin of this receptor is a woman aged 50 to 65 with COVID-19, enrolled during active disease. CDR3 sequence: CASRSSGGYTDTQYF. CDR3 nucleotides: TGTGCCAGCAGATCTAGCGGGGGGTACACAGATACGCAGTATTTT.